Each of the 9 T cell receptor beta chains below was sequenced from the same sample in a study of cytomegalovirus exposure and HLA in healthy donors. Primers for the PCR totalled 60 Vbeta and 13 Jbeta. The repertoire was sequenced with immunoSEQ multiplex PCR; TCRdb's copy has only in-frame clones and lacks some. In the table there are 200,000 to 250,000 clones, about 74% of which are singletons. Sequenced: PBMCs. The receptors stem from a man in his forties in good health and CMV-seronegative.

V and J are TRBV27 and TRBJ2-7, with 8 bases lining up with TRBD2. Germline V gene sequence: CDR1 MNHEY, CDR2 SMNVEV (reference sequence). Trimming cost V 8 bases and J 4 bases; bases outside gene matches: 25. CDR3 length equals 19 residues. CDR3 coding DNA: TGTGCCAGCCGCGGGGGGTATCTGTCATTGTTCGGTAATCGGTACGAGCAGTACTTC. Protein sequence: CASRGGYLSLFGNRYEQYF.

The chain recombines TRBV6-1 with TRBJ2-1, with TRBD2 matching over 12 bases. The CDR3 covers 15 residues. Germline loops: CDR1 MNHNS, CDR2 SASEGT. With 6 bases clipped from V and 5 bases from J, the junction kept 5 bases outside the gene matches. Written as DNA, the CDR3 is TGTGCCAGCAGCAAGACTAGCGGGGGCAACAATGAGCAGTTCTTC. Translation gives CASSKTSGGNNEQFF.

The V gene is TRBV30, the J gene TRBJ2-3; D is perhaps TRBD2 (6 bases). The CDR3 covers 12 residues. The V and J ends lost 5 bases and 2 bases respectively, with 8 bases between them. From germline, CDR1 is GTSNPN and CDR2 SVGIG (reference sequence). The DNA for the CDR3 is TGTGCCTGGGGGGGGACCACAGATACGCAGTATTTT. Its translation: CAWGGTTDTQYF.

This clone was counted once. The gene calls are TRBV4-3 and TRBJ2-7, with D unclear. The V and J ends lost 0 bases and 1 base respectively, with 7 bases between them. CDR1 and CDR2 (germline): LGHNA, YSLEER. CDR3 length: 14 amino acids. In DNA form, the CDR3 reads TGCGCCAGCAGCCAAGATTTACAGTCCTACGAGCAGTACTTC. Its translation is CASSQDLQSYEQYF.

The rearrangement joins TRBV4-2 to TRBJ2-2; no clear D. The CDR3 is 14 residues long. In germline, CDR1 is LGHNA, CDR2 YNFKEQ. The V end was cut by 0 bases, the J end by 6 bases, with 8 bases between. This chain's CDR3 is CASSQESNSGELFF. In DNA form, the CDR3 reads TGTGCCAGCAGCCAAGAGTCAAACTCCGGGGAGCTGTTTTTT.

V is TRBV4-1 and J is TRBJ1-2; D may be TRBD1 (5 bases). CDR1 and CDR2 from the germline V gene are MGHRA and YSYEKL. The germline V and J ends were trimmed by 7 bases and 2 bases, with 14 bases remaining between them. The CDR3 spans 14 residues. CDR3 in DNA: TGCGCCAGCACCTCAGGCGGGGGGAACTATGGCTACACCTTC. It codes for CASTSGGGNYGYTF.

This clone occurred once. The V and J genes are TRBV19 and TRBJ2-7; a possible D gene is TRBD2 (6 bases). The V and J ends lost 5 bases and 3 bases respectively, with 11 bases between them. The CDR3 sequence is 13 residues long. In germline, CDR1 is LNHDA, CDR2 SQIVND (reference sequence). For the CDR3, the DNA is TGTGCCAGTAGTGCGGGACCAAACTACGAGCAGTACTTC. Protein product: CASSAGPNYEQYF.

The V call is TRBV27, the J call TRBJ2-2; 8 bases match TRBD1. The junction had 9 bases not matched to a gene; V was cut back by 5 bases and J by 1 base. The CDR3 totals 17 residues. Germline CDR1 MNHEY, CDR2 SMNVEV (reference sequence). CDR3 nucleotide sequence: TGTGCCAGCAGTCCCATCCGGACAGGGCAGAACACCGGGGAGCTGTTTTTT. Protein product: CASSPIRTGQNTGELFF.

The rearrangement links TRBV5-5 to TRBJ1-6; 7 nucleotides agree with TRBD1. CDR1 is SGHKS and CDR2 is YYEKEE in the germline V gene (reference sequence). V gave up 0 bases and J gave up 6 bases; unmatched junction bases: 6. The length of the CDR3 is 16 residues. CDR3 protein: CASSLVPGQSNSPLHF. In nucleotides, the CDR3 is TGTGCCAGCAGCTTGGTCCCGGGACAGTCTAATTCACCCCTCCACTTT.